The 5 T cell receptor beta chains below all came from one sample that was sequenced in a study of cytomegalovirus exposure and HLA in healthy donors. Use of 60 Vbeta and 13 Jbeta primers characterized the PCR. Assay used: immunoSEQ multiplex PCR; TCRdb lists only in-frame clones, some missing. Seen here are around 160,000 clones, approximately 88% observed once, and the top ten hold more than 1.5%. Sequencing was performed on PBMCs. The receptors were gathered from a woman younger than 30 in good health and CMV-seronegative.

The chain's CDR3 is CASSLAYSNTEAFF. CDR3 in DNA: TGTGCCAGCAGCTTAGCCTACAGCAACACTGAAGCTTTCTTT. This chain connects TRBV7-8 to TRBJ1-1, with no clear D. Trimming shortened V by 0 bases and J by 2 bases, and 7 bases separated the two germline ends. Germline CDR1 SGHVS, CDR2 FQNEAQ. This CDR3 region has 14 residues.

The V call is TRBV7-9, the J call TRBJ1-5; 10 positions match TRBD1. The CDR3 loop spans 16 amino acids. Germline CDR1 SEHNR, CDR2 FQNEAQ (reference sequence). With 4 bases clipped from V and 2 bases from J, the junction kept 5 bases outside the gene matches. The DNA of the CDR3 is TGTGCCAGCAGCTCGACAGGGGGCGCGGGCAATCAGCCCCAGCATTTT. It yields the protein CASSSTGGAGNQPQHF.

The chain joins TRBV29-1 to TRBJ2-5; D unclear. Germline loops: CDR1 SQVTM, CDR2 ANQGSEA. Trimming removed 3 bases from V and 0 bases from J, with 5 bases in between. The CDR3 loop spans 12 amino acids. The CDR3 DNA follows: TGCAGCGTTGAGTTCTACCAAGAGACCCAGTACTTC. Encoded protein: CSVEFYQETQYF. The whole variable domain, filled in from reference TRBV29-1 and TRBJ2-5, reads SAVISQKPSRDICQRGTSLTIQCQVDSQVTMMFWYRQQPGQSLTLIATANQGSEATYESGFVIDKFPISRPNLTFSTLTVSNMSPEDSSIYLCSVEFYQETQYFGPGTRLLVL.

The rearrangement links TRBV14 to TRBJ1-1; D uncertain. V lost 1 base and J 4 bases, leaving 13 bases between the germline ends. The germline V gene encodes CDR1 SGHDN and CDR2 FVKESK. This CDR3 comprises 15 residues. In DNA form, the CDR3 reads TGTGCCAGCAGCCAAGGTGGAGCCTTGGGCACTGAAGCTTTCTTT. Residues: CASSQGGALGTEAFF.

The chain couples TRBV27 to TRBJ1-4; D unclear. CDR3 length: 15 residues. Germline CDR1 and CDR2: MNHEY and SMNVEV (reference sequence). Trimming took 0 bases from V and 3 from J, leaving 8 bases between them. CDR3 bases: TGTGCCAGCAGTTTATCCTCCGGGGCTAATGAAAAACTGTTTTTT. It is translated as CASSLSSGANEKLFF.